A single sample gave rise to the 32 T cell receptor beta chains below, sequenced in a study of blood T cell repertoires in COVID-19. The protocol was immunoSEQ multiplex PCR, while the TCRdb copy is restricted to in-frame clones and leaves out a portion. The sample yields some 330,000 clones, roughly 90% seen once. What was sequenced was peripheral blood. The receptors stem from a woman between 50 and 59 years old with active or convalescent COVID-19.

As regards this clone: Other DNA variants within this sample encode the same CDR3. V is TRBV5-5 and J is TRBJ1-2; the match to TRBD1 covers 8 bases. Per the germline V gene, CDR1 is SGHKS and CDR2 is YYEKEE (reference sequence). The trim removed 3 bases at V and 2 bases at J, leaving 3 bases unmatched. The CDR3 has 14 amino acids. The CDR3 nucleotides are TGTGCCAGCAGCTCCGGGACAGGAAACTATGGCTACACCTTC. Translation gives CASSSGTGNYGYTF. Supplemented by reference TRBV5-5 and TRBJ1-2, the full variable domain reads DAGVTQSPTHLIKTRGQQVTLRCSPISGHKSVSWYQQVLGQGPQFIFQYYEKEERGRGNFPDRFSARQFPNYSSELNVNALLLGDSALYLCASSSGTGNYGYTFGSGTRLTVV.

The genes are TRBV12-3 or TRBV12-4 and TRBJ1-2; D is undetermined. This CDR3 is built from 13 residues. Deletions cut 2 bases from V and 8 bases from J, with 12 bases between. In DNA form, the CDR3 reads TGTGCCAGCAGTTTACGTCAGAGCGGGGGCTACACCTTC. Protein: CASSLRQSGGYTF.

The J gene is TRBJ1-1, the V gene TRBV5-4; a possible D gene is TRBD1 (5 bases). Trimming left V 2 bases short and J 6 bases short, with 14 bases between. This CDR3 contains 14 residues. CDR1 and CDR2 from the germline V gene are SGHNT and YYREEE (reference sequence). The CDR3 nucleotides are TGTGCCAGCAGCTTACGGACCAGGGTCGCTGAAGCTTTCTTT. It yields the protein CASSLRTRVAEAFF.

The V and J genes are TRBV23-1 and TRBJ1-2, with D tentatively TRBD1 (5 bases). TRBV23-1 is an ORF; its function is uncertain. Trimming cost V 8 bases and J 1 base, with 11 bases left between them. The CDR3 loop spans 13 amino acids. CDR3 in amino acids: CASDQRGNYGYTF. The CDR3 DNA reads as TGCGCCAGCGATCAAAGGGGTAACTATGGCTACACCTTC.

This clone was picked up one time. The chain combines TRBV7-2 with TRBJ1-1; D gene uncertain. This CDR3 is built from 12 residues. The V end lost 0 bases, the J end lost 6 bases, and 5 bases lay between the germline ends. The germline gives CDR1 SGHTA, CDR2 FQGNSA. As DNA, the CDR3 is TGTGCCAGCAGCTTAGCTTCTCCTGAAGCTTTCTTT. Encoded protein: CASSLASPEAFF.

As for this clone: Other DNA sequences from this sample encode an identical CDR3 as well. The J gene is TRBJ2-1, the V gene TRBV5-4, with D tentatively TRBD2 (6 bases). The length of the CDR3 is 15 residues. Per germline, CDR1 SGHNT and CDR2 YYREEE (reference sequence). Trimming took off 0 bases at V and 1 base at J, with 8 bases between the two ends. The CDR3 DNA reads as TGTGCCAGCAGCTTGGATCGGGGGTCCTACAATGAGCAGTTCTTC. Amino acid sequence: CASSLDRGSYNEQFF.

This chain joins TRBV10-3 and TRBJ1-1; maybe TRBD1 (6 bases). CDR1 and CDR2 (germline): ENHRY, SYGVKD. Between the trimmed V and J ends, which lost 3 bases and 8 bases, there was a span of 19 bases. This CDR3 comprises 15 residues. The CDR3 DNA reads TGTGCCATCAGTGAAAGAGCCGGGACAACGAAGGAAGCTTTCTTT. It is translated as CAISERAGTTKEAFF.

The V call is TRBV9, the J call TRBJ2-2; a possible D gene is TRBD2 (5 bases). Germline V lookup: CDR1 SGDLS, CDR2 YYNGEE. The length of the CDR3 is 16 residues. Trimming shortened V by 4 bases and J by 1 base, and 14 bases separated the two germline ends. CDR3 DNA sequence: TGTGCCAGCAGCCCACCGGGATTTGGGAACACCGGGGAGCTGTTTTTT. This translates into CASSPPGFGNTGELFF.

The CDR3 spells CASSYGGEMNTEAFF. CDR3 nucleotides: TGTGCCAGCAGTTACGGAGGGGAGATGAACACTGAAGCTTTCTTT. The V gene is TRBV6-6, the J gene TRBJ1-1; D might be TRBD1 (5 bases). The CDR3 spans 15 residues. V gave up 2 bases and J gave up 0 bases, with 10 bases separating them. Per the germline V gene, CDR1 is MNHNY and CDR2 is SVGAGI (reference sequence).

This sequence joins TRBV7-2 and TRBJ2-1; 7 nucleotides agree with TRBD2. The CDR3 sequence is 15 residues long. CDR1 is SGHTA, CDR2 FQGNSA, per germline. The junction had 6 bases not matched to a gene; V was cut back by 3 bases and J by 4 bases. The CDR3 sequence: CASSFEGLSYNEQFF. DNA of the CDR3: TGTGCCAGCAGCTTCGAGGGACTATCGTACAATGAGCAGTTCTTC.

V usage is TRBV5-1 and J usage is TRBJ2-2; TRBD2 matches 7 bases. CDR3 length: 14 residues. Germline V CDR1 and CDR2: SGHRS, YFSETQ. J was trimmed by 4 bases and V by 5 bases; bases with no gene match: 5. CDR3 protein: CASSPERGTGELFF. CDR3 bases: TGCGCCAGCAGTCCGGAGCGGGGCACCGGGGAGCTGTTTTTT.

The chain recombines TRBV7-8 with TRBJ2-5, with 13 bases that match TRBD2. The trim removed 5 bases at V and 1 base at J, leaving 7 bases unmatched. The CDR3 loop spans 17 amino acids. Germline V gene data show CDR1 as SGHVS and CDR2 as FQNEAQ. This chain's CDR3 is CASSRLAGGLSQETQYF. The DNA of the CDR3 is TGTGCCAGCAGCAGACTAGCGGGGGGCTTATCCCAAGAGACCCAGTACTTC. The full variable domain, in which reference TRBV7-8 and TRBJ2-5 provide the parts outside the CDR3, is GAGVSQSPRYKVAKRGQDVALRCDPISGHVSLFWYQQALGQGPEFLTYFQNEAQLDKSGLPSDRFFAERPEGSVSTLKIQRTQQEDSAVYLCASSRLAGGLSQETQYFGPGTRLLVL.

Only one count was recorded for this clone. The chain is built from TRBV28 and TRBJ2-5; 9 bases are a match to TRBD1. Per the germline V gene, CDR1 is MDHEN and CDR2 is SYDVKM. V lost 5 bases and J lost 4; bases outside the gene matches: 11. This CDR3 region has 16 residues. In nucleotides, the CDR3 is TGTGCCAGCAGTCACCTTCCGGGACAGGGCCGAGAGACCCAGTACTTC. It codes for CASSHLPGQGRETQYF.

The V gene is TRBV24-1, the J gene TRBJ2-3, with TRBD2 matching 13 bases. This CDR3 contains 16 residues. The V and J ends lost 7 bases and 6 bases, in that order; junction bases with no gene match: 9. Germline values: CDR1 KGHDR, CDR2 SFDVKD. CDR3 nucleotides: TGTGCCACCAGCGCTTTACTAGCGGGAGGGACGGATACGCAGTATTTT. This sequence encodes CATSALLAGGTDTQYF.

V and J are TRBV30 and TRBJ1-1, with D perhaps TRBD1 (6 bases). The germline gives CDR1 GTSNPN, CDR2 SVGIG (reference sequence). V dropped 4 bases and J dropped 5 bases, with 14 bases sitting between them. There are 13 residues in the CDR3. This chain's CDR3 is CAWKRTVGTEAFF. The CDR3 nucleotides are TGTGCCTGGAAACGGACAGTCGGGACTGAAGCTTTCTTT. The entire variable domain, with the rest obtained from reference TRBV30 and TRBJ1-1, is as follows: SQTIHQWPATLVQPVGSPLSLECTVEGTSNPNLYWYRQAAGRGLQLLFYSVGIGQISSEVPQNLSASRPQDRQFILSSKKLLLSDSGFYLCAWKRTVGTEAFFGQGTRLTVV.

Remarks on this clone: Within the sample, other DNA sequences also encode this same CDR3. This chain links TRBV6-6 with TRBJ2-6; 8 nucleotides line up with TRBD1. V was pared by 5 bases and J by 1 base, with 7 bases of the junction left unmatched. The CDR3 has 17 amino acids. Germline V lookup: CDR1 MNHNY, CDR2 SVGAGI (reference sequence). The CDR3, as DNA: TGTGCCAGCAGTCGACAGGGGTTTTCATCTGGGGCCAACGTCCTGACTTTC. Its translation is CASSRQGFSSGANVLTF.

This sequence joins TRBV27 and TRBJ2-1; 7 nucleotides match TRBD1. Germline CDR1 reads MNHEY; CDR2 reads SMNVEV (reference sequence). The CDR3 consists of 16 residues. V shed 2 bases and J 7 bases; nucleotides not matched to a gene: 11. Written as DNA, the CDR3 is TGTGCCAGCAGTTTAGGGACAGCCGGGTTAGGGAATGAGCAGTTCTTC. Translation gives CASSLGTAGLGNEQFF.

The chain uses TRBV18 and TRBJ1-6; D might be TRBD1 (5 bases). CDR1 and CDR2 (germline): KGHSH, LQKENI. Trimming cost V 2 bases and J 10 bases, with 9 bases left between them. The CDR3 totals 13 residues. Here the CDR3 DNA reads TGTGCCAGCTCACCAGGGGCGGAGTCACCCCTCCACTTT. Protein: CASSPGAESPLHF.

This chain links TRBV30 with TRBJ1-3; D gene unclear. V gave up 0 bases and J gave up 0 bases, with 6 bases separating them. The germline V gene has CDR1 GTSNPN and CDR2 SVGIG (reference sequence). The CDR3 runs to 14 residues. The CDR3, as DNA: TGTGCCTGGAGTGTACCAGACTCTGGAAACACCATATATTTT. Its translation is CAWSVPDSGNTIYF.

This chain links TRBV4-3 with TRBJ1-2; the match to TRBD1 covers 8 bases. CDR3 size: 13 residues. In germline, CDR1 is LGHNA, CDR2 YSLEER. J gave up 9 bases and V 2 bases, and 5 bases lay outside the gene matches. Written as DNA, the CDR3 is TGCGCCAGCAGCCAACAGACAGGGGATCGCTACACCTTC. It codes for CASSQQTGDRYTF.

The chain recombines TRBV28 with TRBJ2-1, with 13 nucleotides matching TRBD2. The CDR3 contains 16 residues. V dropped 5 bases and J dropped 5; count of bases not matched to a gene: 6. CDR1 and CDR2 (germline): MDHEN, SYDVKM. The CDR3 DNA is TGTGCCAGCAGTGGACTAGCGGGAGAGGGGCACAATGAGCAGTTCTTC. Amino acid sequence: CASSGLAGEGHNEQFF.

The chain combines TRBV6-5 with TRBJ1-1; D is ambiguous. The CDR3 contains 13 residues. Germline V CDR1 and CDR2: MNHEY, SVGAGI. V gave up 2 bases and J gave up 8 bases, with 12 bases separating them. CDR3 loop: CASSYNPRSEAFF. The CDR3 region has the DNA TGTGCCAGCAGTTACAATCCGCGTTCCGAAGCTTTCTTT.

This clone was picked up a small number of times. This chain joins TRBV5-6 and TRBJ2-4; possible D gene TRBD1, 6 bases. The CDR3 is 15 amino acids. With 3 bases removed from V and 6 bases from J, the gap between germline ends came to 16 bases. Germline CDR1 and CDR2: SGHDT and YYEEEE. In DNA, the CDR3 is TGTGCCAGCAGCTACCGGGACACTTACAGAAACATTCAGTACTTC. Amino acid sequence: CASSYRDTYRNIQYF.

The chain couples TRBV9 to TRBJ2-5; 8 nucleotides match TRBD2. CDR1 and CDR2 from the germline V gene are SGDLS and YYNGEE. The CDR3 is made up of 15 amino acids. The V and J ends lost 3 bases and 2 bases, in that order; junction bases with no gene match: 6. The CDR3 protein is CASSASGSQQETQYF. The CDR3 bases are TGTGCCAGCAGCGCCAGCGGGAGTCAGCAAGAGACCCAGTACTTC.

This chain joins TRBV6-5 and TRBJ1-6; D may be TRBD1 (6 bases). The CDR3 spans 15 residues. The V gene lost 6 bases and the J gene lost 11 bases, with 20 bases spanning the gap. Germline V gene lookup returns CDR1 MNHEY and CDR2 SVGAGI. The CDR3 loop is CASSPVFNRVPPLHF. The CDR3, as DNA: TGTGCCAGCAGCCCCGTTTTTAACAGGGTTCCACCCCTCCACTTT.

J is TRBJ1-6 and V is TRBV4-3, with D unresolved. The V and J ends lost 0 bases and 5 bases respectively, with 14 bases between them. Germline V gives CDR1 LGHNA, CDR2 YSLEER. This CDR3 comprises 17 residues. The CDR3 sequence: CASSQEPPGTNNSPLHF. CDR3 in DNA: TGCGCCAGCAGCCAAGAACCCCCTGGCACTAATAATTCACCCCTCCACTTT.

This chain connects TRBV4-1 to TRBJ2-7, with a possible D match to TRBD1 (6 bases). Trimming cost V 4 bases and J 3 bases, with 16 bases left between them. Germline V gives CDR1 MGHRA, CDR2 YSYEKL. The CDR3 totals 15 residues. Here the CDR3 DNA reads TGCGCCAGCAGCCCCGCCTGGGGGCCCGGCTACGAGCAGTACTTC. As protein: CASSPAWGPGYEQYF.

The chain has TRBV24-1 and TRBJ2-1, with TRBD2 matching 11 bases. Unmatched junction bases numbered 8, after V lost 4 bases and J lost 7 bases. The CDR3 loop spans 16 amino acids. Germline V gene data show CDR1 as KGHDR and CDR2 as SFDVKD. The CDR3 nucleotides read TGTGCCACCAGTGACCCTAGCGGGAGGAAAATAAATGAGCAGTTCTTC. Protein: CATSDPSGRKINEQFF.

The genes are TRBV5-8 and TRBJ2-7, with D perhaps matching TRBD2 (6 bases). Germline CDR1 reads SGHTS; CDR2 reads YDEGEE. The CDR3 sequence is 11 residues long. CDR3 loop: CATAGYYEQYF. Here the CDR3 DNA reads TGTGCTACCGCGGGGTACTACGAGCAGTACTTC.

The rearrangement links TRBV19 to TRBJ2-5; 8 positions match TRBD1. Per germline, CDR1 LNHDA and CDR2 SQIVND (reference sequence). The CDR3 is 16 residues long. J was trimmed by 1 base and V by 6 bases; bases with no gene match: 10. CDR3 in amino acids: CASSGPGQVTQETQYF. The CDR3 DNA reads as TGTGCCAGTAGCGGCCCGGGACAGGTGACCCAAGAGACCCAGTACTTC.

This chain uses TRBV9 with TRBJ1-1; 7 positions match TRBD1. Germline trimming cut 0 bases from V and 1 base from J; bases unmatched to any gene: 6. The germline gives CDR1 SGDLS, CDR2 YYNGEE. The CDR3 length is 16 residues. The CDR3 protein is CASSVGVGQKNTEAFF. DNA for the CDR3: TGTGCCAGCAGCGTAGGAGTGGGACAGAAGAACACTGAAGCTTTCTTT.

V is TRBV28 and J is TRBJ1-2, with 7 bases matching TRBD1. Unmatched junction bases numbered 10, after V lost 7 bases and J lost 5 bases. This CDR3 has 14 residues. CDR1 is MDHEN, CDR2 SYDVKM, per germline. CDR3 nucleotide sequence: TGTGCCAGCACCCCTTCGGGACAGACGTATGGCTACACCTTC. This encodes CASTPSGQTYGYTF.